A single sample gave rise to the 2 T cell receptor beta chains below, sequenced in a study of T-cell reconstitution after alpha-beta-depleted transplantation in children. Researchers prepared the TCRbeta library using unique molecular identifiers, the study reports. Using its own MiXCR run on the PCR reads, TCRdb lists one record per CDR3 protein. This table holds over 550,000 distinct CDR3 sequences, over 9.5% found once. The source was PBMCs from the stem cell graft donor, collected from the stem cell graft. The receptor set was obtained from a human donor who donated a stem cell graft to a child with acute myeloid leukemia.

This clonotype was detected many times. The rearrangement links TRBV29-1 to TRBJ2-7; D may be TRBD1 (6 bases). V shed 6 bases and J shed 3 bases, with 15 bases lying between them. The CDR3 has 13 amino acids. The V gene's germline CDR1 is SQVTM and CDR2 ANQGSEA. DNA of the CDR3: TGCAGCGTGAAGCAGGGGCCAAGCTACGAGCAGTACTTC. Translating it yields CSVKQGPSYEQYF.

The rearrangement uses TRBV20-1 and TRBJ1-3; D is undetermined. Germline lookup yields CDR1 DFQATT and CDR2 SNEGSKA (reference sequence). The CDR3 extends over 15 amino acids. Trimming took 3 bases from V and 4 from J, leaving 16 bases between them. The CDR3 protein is CSASVGTRRGNTIYF. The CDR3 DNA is TGCAGTGCTAGCGTCGGTACCCGAAGAGGAAACACCATATATTTT.